This TCR beta chain appears in the sequencing data of a study of blood T cell repertoires in COVID-19. Looking at the study overall: Collection of acute and convalescent COVID-19 samples took place in the United States, Italy and Spain. Nucleic acid was either cDNA or gDNA, and it came from T cells, B-cell-depleted T cells, or PBMCs.

In the original analysis: Cell counts per sample came from amplifying reference gene primers. The repertoire was sequenced with immunoSEQ multiplex PCR; TCRdb's copy has only in-frame clones and lacks some. From that table come the V and J calls and clone size; the DNA was used to work out D and trimming. The repertoire holds 150,000 to 200,000 clones, with approximately 85% as singletons. Material: peripheral blood. This sequence originates from a woman of 80 years or more with acute or convalescent COVID-19.

For the CDR3, the DNA is TGCAGCGTTGAACAGGCGGGAGAGCAGTTCTTC. Translation gives CSVEQAGEQFF. V usage is TRBV29-1 and J usage is TRBJ2-1; the D gene is possibly TRBD2 (6 bases). The CDR3 has 11 amino acids. The ends were cut back, 2 bases at V and 10 bases at J, with 9 bases in the middle. Germline V gene lookup returns CDR1 SQVTM and CDR2 ANQGSEA.